Listed below are T cell receptor beta chains from one sample, sequenced in a study of technical replicates of blood from a handful of donors. The data were produced by immunoSEQ multiplex PCR, yet TCRdb's version contains in-frame clones alone and is incomplete. The table includes 70,000 to 90,000 clones, around 94% detected once. The specimen sequenced was T cells isolated from PBMCs. Receptors originate from a human donor in good health. CDR3s include the opening cysteine and the closing phenylalanine or tryptophan. The D gene is left open where the match is weak. Size values are once, few and many counts, or a class for expanded clones, and some rows have none.

d_gene | j_gene | v_gene | abundance | CDR3aa | CDR3nt
TRBD2 | TRBJ2-3 | TRBV7-6 | NA | CASSLVPSGTSTDTQYF | TGTGCCAGCAGCTTAGTCCCTAGCGGCACTAGCACAGATACGCAGTATTTT
TRBD1 | TRBJ1-5 | TRBV28 | NA | CASSRGTGPQPQHF | TGTGCCAGCAGCCGGGGGACAGGCCCTCAGCCCCAGCATTTT
NA | TRBJ1-2 | TRBV27 | NA | CASSLSGGSGYTF | TGTGCCAGCAGTTTGTCCGGGGGAAGCGGCTACACCTTC
NA | TRBJ1-5 | TRBV21-1 | once | CASSFFPGTPNQPQHF | TGTGCCAGCAGCTTTTTTCCCGGGACACCAAATCAGCCCCAGCATTTT
TRBD1 | TRBJ2-7 | TRBV19 | NA | CASSIVLGQGGEQYF | TGTGCCAGTAGTATAGTTCTCGGACAGGGGGGTGAGCAGTACTTC
NA | TRBJ2-1 | TRBV2 | NA | CASSEVGSSSYNEQFF | TGTGCCAGCAGTGAGGTCGGTTCTAGCTCCTACAATGAGCAGTTCTTC
NA | TRBJ2-2 | TRBV27 | NA | CASSSISKGLNTGELFF | TGTGCCAGCAGTTCAATAAGTAAGGGACTGAACACCGGGGAGCTGTTTTTT
TRBD2 | TRBJ2-2 | TRBV15 | NA | CATTPGLAVTGELFF | TGTGCCACCACCCCGGGACTAGCGGTAACCGGGGAGCTGTTTTTT
TRBD1 | TRBJ2-5 | TRBV5-6 | NA | CASSGWTGETQYF | TGTGCCAGCAGCGGATGGACAGGGGAGACCCAGTACTTC
TRBD2 | TRBJ2-5 | TRBV25-1 | NA | CASSDPRAGGLRETQYF | TGTGCCAGCAGTGACCCTCGGGCGGGAGGGTTGAGAGAGACCCAGTACTTC
TRBD2 | TRBJ2-7 | TRBV5-1 | NA | CASSPSPGLAGYEQYF | TGCGCCAGCAGCCCAAGCCCGGGACTAGCGGGTTACGAGCAGTACTTC
NA | TRBJ1-5 | TRBV28 | NA | CASRIVGQYNQPQHF | TGTGCCAGTAGAATTGTTGGGCAGTATAATCAGCCCCAGCATTTT
NA | TRBJ1-1 | TRBV11-2 | NA | CASSLARNVNTEAFF | TGTGCCAGCAGCTTAGCCAGAAACGTGAACACTGAAGCTTTCTTT
NA | TRBJ2-3 | TRBV19 | NA | CATGRGSTDTQYF | TGTGCGACTGGACGGGGGTCGACAGATACGCAGTATTTT
NA | TRBJ2-3 | TRBV4-1 | NA | CASSQGRGDTQYF | TGCGCCAGCAGCCAAGGACGGGGAGATACGCAGTATTTT
TRBD2 | TRBJ2-1 | TRBV9 | NA | CASSESIAGALGEQFF | TGTGCCAGCAGCGAGTCAATAGCGGGAGCGCTAGGGGAGCAGTTCTTC
NA | TRBJ1-2 | TRBV11-2 | NA | CASSQGSAKLGYTF | TGTGCCAGCAGCCAGGGGTCTGCCAAATTGGGCTACACCTTC
TRBD1 | TRBJ2-7 | TRBV28 | NA | CASSLGDRMTYEQYF | TGTGCCAGCAGTTTGGGGGACAGGATGACCTACGAGCAGTACTTC
NA | TRBJ2-7 | TRBV7-2 | NA | CASTSGTRPYEQYF | TGTGCCAGCACCTCCGGGACAAGGCCCTACGAGCAGTACTTC
TRBD2 | TRBJ2-3 | TRBV29-1 | NA | CSGLAGEVDTQYF | TGCAGCGGATTAGCGGGAGAGGTAGATACGCAGTATTTT
NA | TRBJ2-7 | TRBV7-6 | NA | CASSQRAYEQYF | TGTGCCAGCAGCCAGCGGGCTTACGAGCAGTACTTC
NA | TRBJ1-5 | TRBV7-9 | NA | CASSLGETQHF | TGTGCCAGCAGCTTAGGTGAGACCCAGCATTTT
TRBD1 | TRBJ1-1 | TRBV7-2 | NA | CASRSGTEEAFF | TGTGCCAGCAGATCCGGGACAGAAGAAGCTTTCTTT
TRBD2 | TRBJ2-1 | TRBV13 | NA | CASSPRTSGRKSEQFF | TGTGCCAGCAGCCCCAGGACTAGCGGGAGAAAGAGTGAGCAGTTCTTC
TRBD2 | TRBJ2-3 | TRBV7-9 | NA | CASSLAAGADTQYF | TGTGCCAGCAGCTTAGCAGCGGGAGCAGATACGCAGTATTTT
TRBD2 | TRBJ2-3 | TRBV4-2 | NA | CASSQQTSGSTDTQYF | TGTGCCAGCAGCCAACAGACTAGCGGGAGCACAGATACGCAGTATTTT
TRBD2 | TRBJ2-5 | TRBV5-5 | NA | CASSLLAGEETQYF | TGTGCCAGCAGCTTACTAGCGGGAGAAGAGACCCAGTACTTC
NA | TRBJ2-3 | TRBV2 | NA | CASSVPGVITQYF | TGTGCCAGCAGTGTGCCCGGGGTGATTACGCAGTATTTT
NA | TRBJ2-3 | TRBV2 | NA | CASSERAGSDTQYF | TGTGCCAGCAGTGAGAGGGCAGGATCAGATACGCAGTATTTT
TRBD1 | TRBJ2-2 | TRBV30 | few | CAWSGDSWTGELFF | TGTGCCTGGAGCGGGGACAGTTGGACCGGGGAGCTGTTTTTT
TRBD1 | TRBJ1-1 | TRBV10-1 | once | CASSEAGGNTEAFF | TGCGCCAGCAGTGAGGCAGGGGGTAACACTGAAGCTTTCTTT
NA | TRBJ1-3 | TRBV18 | NA | CASSSSRGSGNTIYF | TGTGCCAGCTCGTCTTCCAGGGGTTCTGGAAACACCATATATTTT
TRBD1 | TRBJ1-2 | TRBV7-9 | NA | CASSLGGGDIGAYGYTF | TGTGCCAGCAGCTTAGGAGGGGGCGATATAGGGGCCTATGGCTACACCTTC
NA | TRBJ2-1 | TRBV5-1 | NA | CASSLGSSGNEQFF | TGCGCCAGCAGCTTGGGGTCTTCGGGCAATGAGCAGTTCTTC
NA | TRBJ1-4 | TRBV4-3 | NA | CASSQEGAVNEKLFF | TGCGCCAGCAGCCAAGAAGGGGCAGTTAATGAAAAACTGTTTTTT
NA | TRBJ2-3 | TRBV4-1 | NA | CASSQGVDVRDTQYF | TGCGCCAGCAGCCAAGGTGTAGATGTGAGAGATACGCAGTATTTT
TRBD1 | TRBJ2-7 | TRBV27 | NA | CASSLFRGQGIYEQYF | TGTGCCAGCAGTTTATTTAGGGGACAGGGTATATACGAGCAGTACTTC
TRBD1 | TRBJ2-7 | TRBV7-8 | NA | CASSGDLDRGTYEQYF | TGTGCCAGCAGCGGCGACTTGGACAGGGGAACCTACGAGCAGTACTTC
TRBD2 | TRBJ2-3 | TRBV18 | NA | CASSPLAGSTDTQYF | TGTGCCAGCTCACCCCTAGCGGGGAGCACAGATACGCAGTATTTT
TRBD1 | TRBJ1-3 | TRBV14 | NA | CASSPGTATYSGNTIYF | TGTGCCAGCAGTCCCGGGACAGCCACTTACTCTGGAAACACCATATATTTT